This TCR beta chain was found in a study of T cells in tuberculosis. Using immunoSEQ multiplex PCR, the repertoire was profiled, and TCRdb retains in-frame clones only, with some absent. The sample lists about 58,000 clones, around 90% occurring once. Sorting used thawed, overnight-rested PBMC stained with anti-CD3, a viability dye and GMM-loaded CD1B tetramer. The lipid loaded on the CD1B tetramers was C32 glucose monomycolate from Rhodococcus equi. The CDR3 consists of 13 residues. Germline CDR1 LNHDA, CDR2 SQIVND (reference sequence). V gave up 9 bases and J gave up 3 bases; unmatched junction bases: 5.

The TCR was taken from an adult woman with latent tuberculosis. V gene TRBV19 combines with J gene TRBJ1-1, with 9 bases aligning to TRBD1. Sequenced material: CD1b-GMM tetramer-negative cells sorted from PBMCs. CDR3 sequence reads: CASQGQGHTEAFF. In nucleotides, the CDR3 is TGTGCCAGCCAGGGACAGGGACACACTGAAGCTTTCTTT. Variable domain in full (rest from reference TRBV19 and TRBJ1-1): DGGITQSPKYLFRKEGQNVTLSCEQNLNHDAMYWYRQDPGQGLRLIYYSQIVNDFQKGDIAEGYSVSREKKESFPLTVTSAQKNPTAFYLCASQGQGHTEAFFGQGTRLTVV.